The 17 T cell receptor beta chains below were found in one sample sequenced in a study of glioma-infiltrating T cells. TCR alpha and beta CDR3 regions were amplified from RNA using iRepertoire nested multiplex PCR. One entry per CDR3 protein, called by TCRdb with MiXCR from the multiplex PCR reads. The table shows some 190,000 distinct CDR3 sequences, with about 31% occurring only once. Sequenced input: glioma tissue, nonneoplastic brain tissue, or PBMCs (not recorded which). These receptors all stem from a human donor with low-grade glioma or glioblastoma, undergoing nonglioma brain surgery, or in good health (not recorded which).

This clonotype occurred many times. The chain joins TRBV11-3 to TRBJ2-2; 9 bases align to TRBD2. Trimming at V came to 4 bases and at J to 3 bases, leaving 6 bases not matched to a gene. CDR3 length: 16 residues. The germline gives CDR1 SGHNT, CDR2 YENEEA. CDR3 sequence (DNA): TGTGCCAGCAGCTCGTGGACTAGCGAGGACACCGGGGAGCTGTTTTTT. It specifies CASSSWTSEDTGELFF.

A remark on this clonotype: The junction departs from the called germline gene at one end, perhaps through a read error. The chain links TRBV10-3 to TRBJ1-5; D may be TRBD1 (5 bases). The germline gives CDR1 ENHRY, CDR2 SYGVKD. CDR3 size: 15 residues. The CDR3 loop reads CAISEGQNSNEPQHF. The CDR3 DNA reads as TGTGCCATCAGTGAAGGACAAAATAGCAATGAGCCCCAGCATTTT.

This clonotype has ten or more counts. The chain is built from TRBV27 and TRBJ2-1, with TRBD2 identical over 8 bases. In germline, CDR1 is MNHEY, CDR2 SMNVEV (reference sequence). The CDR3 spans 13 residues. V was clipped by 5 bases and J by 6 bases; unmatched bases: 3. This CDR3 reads CASSPGLGNEQFF. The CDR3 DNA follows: TGTGCCAGCAGTCCGGGACTAGGCAATGAGCAGTTCTTC.

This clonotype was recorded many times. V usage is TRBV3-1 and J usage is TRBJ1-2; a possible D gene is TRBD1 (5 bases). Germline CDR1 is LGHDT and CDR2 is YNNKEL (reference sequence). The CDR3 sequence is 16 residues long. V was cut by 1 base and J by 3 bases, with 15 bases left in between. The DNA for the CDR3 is TGTGCCAGCAGCCAAGGACCCCCCGGGGGGGACTATGGCTACACCTTC. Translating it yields CASSQGPPGGDYGYTF.

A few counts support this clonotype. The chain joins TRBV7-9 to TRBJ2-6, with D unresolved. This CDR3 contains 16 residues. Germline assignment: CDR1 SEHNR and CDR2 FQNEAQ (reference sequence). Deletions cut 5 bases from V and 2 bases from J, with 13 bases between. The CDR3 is CASSTTQDPGANVLTF. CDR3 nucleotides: TGTGCCAGCAGCACAACACAAGATCCTGGGGCCAACGTCCTGACTTTC.

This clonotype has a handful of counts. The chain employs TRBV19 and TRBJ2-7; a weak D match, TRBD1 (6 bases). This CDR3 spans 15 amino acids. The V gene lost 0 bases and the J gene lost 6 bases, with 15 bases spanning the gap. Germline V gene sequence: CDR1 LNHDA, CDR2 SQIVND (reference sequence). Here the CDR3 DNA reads TGTGCCAGTAGTATAGATCTTCCGACAGGCCGCGAGCAGTACTTC. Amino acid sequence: CASSIDLPTGREQYF.

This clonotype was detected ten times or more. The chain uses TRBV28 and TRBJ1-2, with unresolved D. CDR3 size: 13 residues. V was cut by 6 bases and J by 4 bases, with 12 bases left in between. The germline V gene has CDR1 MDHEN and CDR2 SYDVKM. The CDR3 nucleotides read TGTGCCAGCAGAACGGGATCAGGCTATGGCTACACCTTC. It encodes CASRTGSGYGYTF.

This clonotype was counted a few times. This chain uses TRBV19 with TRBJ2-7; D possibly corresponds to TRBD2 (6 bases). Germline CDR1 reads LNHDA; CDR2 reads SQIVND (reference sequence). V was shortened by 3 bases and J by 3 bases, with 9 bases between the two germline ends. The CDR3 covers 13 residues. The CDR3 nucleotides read TGTGCCAGTAGTATGACGGGAGACTACGAGCAGTACTTC. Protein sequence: CASSMTGDYEQYF.

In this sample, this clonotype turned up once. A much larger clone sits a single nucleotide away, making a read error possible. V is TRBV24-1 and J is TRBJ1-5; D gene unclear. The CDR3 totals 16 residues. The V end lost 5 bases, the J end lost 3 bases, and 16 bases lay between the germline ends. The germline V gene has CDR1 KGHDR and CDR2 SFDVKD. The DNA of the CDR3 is TGTGCCACCAGTGCACCAAGGCGGGGTCACAATCAGCCCCAGCATTTT. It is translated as CATSAPRRGHNQPQHF.

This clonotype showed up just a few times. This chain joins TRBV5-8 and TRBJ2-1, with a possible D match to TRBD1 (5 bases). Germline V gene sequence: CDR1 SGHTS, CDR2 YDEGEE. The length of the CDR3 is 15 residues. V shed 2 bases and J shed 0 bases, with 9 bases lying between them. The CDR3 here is CASSLRQSSYNEQFF. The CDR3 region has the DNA TGTGCCAGCAGCTTACGACAGAGCTCCTACAATGAGCAGTTCTTC.

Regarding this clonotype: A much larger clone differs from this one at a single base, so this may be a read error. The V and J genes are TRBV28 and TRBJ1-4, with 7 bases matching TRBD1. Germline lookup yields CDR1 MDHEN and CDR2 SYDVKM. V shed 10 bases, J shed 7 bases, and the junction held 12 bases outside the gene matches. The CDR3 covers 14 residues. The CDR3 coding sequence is TGTGCCACCCTCACCGGGACAGAAGTTGAAAAACTGTTTTTT. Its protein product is CATLTGTEVEKLFF.

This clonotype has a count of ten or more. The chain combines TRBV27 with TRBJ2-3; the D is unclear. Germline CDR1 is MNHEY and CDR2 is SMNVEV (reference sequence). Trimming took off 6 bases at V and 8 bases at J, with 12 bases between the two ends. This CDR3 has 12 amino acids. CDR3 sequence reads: CASSFARGTQYF. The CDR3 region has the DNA TGTGCCAGCAGCTTCGCGCGAGGTACGCAGTATTTT.

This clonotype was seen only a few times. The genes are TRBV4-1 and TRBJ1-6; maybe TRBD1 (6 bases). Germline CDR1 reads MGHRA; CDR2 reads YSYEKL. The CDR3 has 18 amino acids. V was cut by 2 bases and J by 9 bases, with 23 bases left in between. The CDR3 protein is CASSQKTGGAGLTSPLHF. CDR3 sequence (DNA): TGCGCCAGCAGCCAAAAGACGGGGGGCGCTGGTCTAACTTCACCCCTCCACTTT.

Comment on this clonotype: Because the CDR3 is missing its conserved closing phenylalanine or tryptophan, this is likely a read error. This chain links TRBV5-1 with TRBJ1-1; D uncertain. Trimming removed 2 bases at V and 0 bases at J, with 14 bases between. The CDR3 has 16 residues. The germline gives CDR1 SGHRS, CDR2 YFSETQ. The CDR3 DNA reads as TGCGCCAGCAGCTTCGGGAGTTACGGGATGAACACTGAAGCTTTCTCT. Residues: CASSFGSYGMNTEAFS.

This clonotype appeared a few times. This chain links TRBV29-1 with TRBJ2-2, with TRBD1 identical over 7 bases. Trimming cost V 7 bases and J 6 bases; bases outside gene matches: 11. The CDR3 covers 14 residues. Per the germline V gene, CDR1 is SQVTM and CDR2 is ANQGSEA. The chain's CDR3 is CSAARQGTSGELFF. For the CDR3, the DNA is TGCAGCGCTGCCCGACAGGGTACCTCCGGGGAGCTGTTTTTT.

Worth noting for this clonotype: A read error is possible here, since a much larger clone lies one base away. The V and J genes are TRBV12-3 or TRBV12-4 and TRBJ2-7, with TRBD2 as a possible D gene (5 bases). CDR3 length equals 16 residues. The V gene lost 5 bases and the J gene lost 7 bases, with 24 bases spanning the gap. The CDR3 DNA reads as TGTGCCAGCAGTCCCTTACTAGTTAGCTCCTACAATGAGCAGTACTTC. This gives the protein CASSPLLVSSYNEQYF.

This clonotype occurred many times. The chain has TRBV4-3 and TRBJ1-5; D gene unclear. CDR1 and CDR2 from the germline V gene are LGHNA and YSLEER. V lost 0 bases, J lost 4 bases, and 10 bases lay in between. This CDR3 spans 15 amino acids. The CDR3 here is CASSQDVSVNQPQHF. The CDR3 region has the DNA TGCGCCAGCAGCCAAGACGTGTCGGTAAATCAGCCCCAGCATTTT.